These 25 T cell receptor beta chains came from one sample sequenced in a study of cytomegalovirus exposure and HLA in healthy donors. The PCR made use of 60 Vbeta and 13 Jbeta primers. Produced via immunoSEQ multiplex PCR; TCRdb's table is partial and in-frame only. The sample yields some 120,000 clones, less than 10% seen once. Material: PBMCs. The origin of the receptors is a middle-aged woman in good health and CMV-seropositive.

The table lists this clone with a few counts. V usage is TRBV6-1 and J usage is TRBJ2-5, with D unclear. CDR1 is MNHNS, CDR2 SASEGT, per germline. Between the trimmed V and J ends, which lost 4 bases and 1 base, there was a span of 10 bases. This CDR3 contains 14 residues. CDR3: CASSAGRVQETQYF. The CDR3 DNA follows: TGTGCCAGCAGTGCAGGCAGAGTCCAAGAGACCCAGTACTTC.

The chain uses TRBV7-9 and TRBJ2-2; 7 positions match TRBD1. The germline V gene has CDR1 SEHNR and CDR2 FQNEAQ (reference sequence). This CDR3 contains 14 residues. The J segment lost 7 bases and the V segment lost 4 bases, leaving 6 bases of the junction unmatched. The CDR3 reads CASSSYRGVGELFF. The CDR3 region has the DNA TGTGCCAGCAGCTCCTACAGGGGCGTCGGGGAGCTGTTTTTT.

The CDR3 nucleotides are TGTGCCTGGAGTGCAAACAGGGATAGGAGTGAGCAGTTCTTC. It codes for CAWSANRDRSEQFF. The chain joins TRBV30 to TRBJ2-1, with D perhaps TRBD1 (6 bases). V was clipped by 1 base and J by 9 bases, with 16 bases between them. Germline CDR1 and CDR2: GTSNPN and SVGIG (reference sequence). The CDR3 contains 14 residues. The variable domain in full, completed from reference TRBV30 and TRBJ2-1, reads SQTIHQWPATLVQPVGSPLSLECTVEGTSNPNLYWYRQAAGRGLQLLFYSVGIGQISSEVPQNLSASRPQDRQFILSSKKLLLSDSGFYLCAWSANRDRSEQFFGPGTRLTVL.

The chain has TRBV9 and TRBJ2-3; D may be TRBD2 (5 bases). Germline CDR1 reads SGDLS; CDR2 reads YYNGEE. This CDR3 contains 15 residues. The V and J ends lost 4 bases and 5 bases respectively, with 17 bases between them. The CDR3 DNA is TGTGCCAGCAGCCCTTTAGCGAGTGCGGGAGATACGCAGTATTTT. This gives the protein CASSPLASAGDTQYF.

This clone was detected a few times. The CDR3 reads CASSWTSGGSRYNEQFF. The CDR3 DNA sequence: TGTGCCAGCAGCTGGACTAGCGGGGGGTCCCGCTACAATGAGCAGTTCTTC. The V gene is TRBV11-2, the J gene TRBJ2-1; 14 bases are shared with TRBD2. Trimming removed 4 bases from V and 3 bases from J; junction bases left unmatched: 5. Per the germline V gene, CDR1 is SGHAT and CDR2 is FQNNGV. The CDR3 sequence is 17 residues long.

This clone appeared a few times. The chain is built from TRBV9 and TRBJ1-4, with D perhaps matching TRBD1 (6 bases). V lost 3 bases and J 6 bases, leaving 18 bases between the germline ends. The germline gives CDR1 SGDLS, CDR2 YYNGEE. The CDR3 covers 16 residues. The CDR3 is CASSGRDRHGDEKLFF. The CDR3, as DNA: TGTGCCAGCAGCGGCCGCGACAGGCATGGGGATGAAAAACTGTTTTTT.

The chain joins TRBV6-5 to TRBJ2-1; 9 bases fit TRBD2. The germline V gene has CDR1 MNHEY and CDR2 SVGAGI. The ends lost 4 bases at V and 5 bases at J; junction bases unmatched: 9. This CDR3 is built from 16 residues. CDR3 amino acids: CASSSSRRGGNNEQFF. CDR3 bases: TGTGCCAGCAGTTCCTCCCGGCGGGGGGGAAACAATGAGCAGTTCTTC.

There are a few counts of this clone. This chain connects TRBV28 to TRBJ1-1; maybe TRBD1 (5 bases). Germline V lookup: CDR1 MDHEN, CDR2 SYDVKM. The germline V and J ends were trimmed by 6 bases and 7 bases, with 21 bases remaining between them. CDR3 length: 15 amino acids. CDR3 in DNA: TGTGCCAGCAGGGCCCCCGGAGGCAGGGACTTTGAAGCTTTCTTT. This encodes CASRAPGGRDFEAFF.

Concerning this clone itself: The CDR3 carries no conserved terminal phenylalanine or tryptophan, so it likely arises from a read error. The genes are TRBV30 and TRBJ1-1; TRBD1 matches at 7 bases. This CDR3 is 12 amino acids long. With V trimmed by 5 bases and J by 5 bases, 5 bases remained unmatched. Looked up from germline, CDR1 is GTSNPN and CDR2 is SVGIG (reference sequence). The CDR3 nucleotides are TGTGCCTGGGACAGGGTTAAAACTGAAGCTTTCTTG. The encoded protein is CAWDRVKTEAFL.

The chain has TRBV28 and TRBJ1-1, with 7 bases fitting TRBD1. V was clipped by 6 bases and J by 5 bases; unmatched bases: 12. This CDR3 contains 15 residues. Germline V gives CDR1 MDHEN, CDR2 SYDVKM. Here the CDR3 DNA reads TGTGCCAGCAGGCCGACGAGGGGGCTATCTACTGAAGCTTTCTTT. Residues: CASRPTRGLSTEAFF. Full variable domain (outside the CDR3, taken from reference TRBV28 and TRBJ1-1): DVKVTQSSRYLVKRTGEKVFLECVQDMDHENMFWYRQDPGLGLRLIYFSYDVKMKEKGDIPEGYSVSREKKERFSLILESASTNQTSMYLCASRPTRGLSTEAFFGQGTRLTVV.

The chain carries TRBV7-2 and TRBJ1-4; 7 nucleotides match TRBD1. Germline trimming cut 1 base from V and 6 bases from J; bases unmatched to any gene: 8. This CDR3 is 16 amino acids long. CDR1 is SGHTA, CDR2 FQGNSA, per germline. CDR3 sequence: CASSLDRGLVDEKLFF. The CDR3 DNA reads TGTGCCAGCAGCTTAGACAGGGGCCTTGTGGATGAAAAACTGTTTTTT.

For this clone: Germline is not matched at one junction end, which may reflect a read error. Different DNA sequences within this sample yield the same CDR3. The chain carries TRBV5-1 and TRBJ1-6; D gene ambiguous. CDR3 length: 15 amino acids. Germline assignment: CDR1 SGHRS and CDR2 YFSETQ. The CDR3 DNA reads as TGCGCCAGCAGCTCAGGACTCGGTGAGGATTCCCCCCTCCACTTT. Translation: CASSSGLGEDSPLHF. Variable domain in full (rest from reference TRBV5-1 and TRBJ1-6): KAGVTQTPRYLIKTRGQQVTLSCSPISGHRSVSWYQQTPGQGLQFLFEYFSETQRNKGNFPGRFSGRQFSNSRSEMNVSTLELGDSALYLCASSSGLGEDSPLHFGNGTRLTVT.

This chain uses TRBV10-3 with TRBJ2-1; 9 bases line up with TRBD2. CDR1 is ENHRY, CDR2 SYGVKD, per germline. The J segment lost 9 bases and the V segment lost 6 bases, leaving 12 bases of the junction unmatched. This CDR3 is 15 amino acids long. DNA for the CDR3: TGTGCCATCAGGAAGGGGGCGGGGGGGCCCGGTGAGCAGTTCTTC. This codes for CAIRKGAGGPGEQFF.

This clone was detected only a few times. This chain links TRBV18 with TRBJ1-3, with D unresolved. Trimming left V 4 bases short and J 3 bases short, with 16 bases between. The CDR3 loop spans 16 amino acids. CDR1 is KGHSH and CDR2 is LQKENI in the germline V gene. DNA of the CDR3: TGTGCCAGCTCACGACCGCGGGATCTTCATGGAAACACCATATATTTT. Translated, it gives CASSRPRDLHGNTIYF.

This chain connects TRBV6-5 to TRBJ2-7; 11 nucleotides match TRBD1. Germline V gene lookup returns CDR1 MNHEY and CDR2 SVGAGI. The length of the CDR3 is 15 residues. The ends lost 0 bases at V and 3 bases at J; junction bases unmatched: 1. For the CDR3, the DNA is TGTGCCAGCAGTTACTCCGGGACAGGGGGCTACGAGCAGTACTTC. Translating it yields CASSYSGTGGYEQYF.

This clone occurred a few times. The chain is built from TRBV13 and TRBJ1-1; TRBD1 might be the D (5 bases). V was cut by 7 bases and J by 0 bases, with 12 bases left in between. Germline V lookup: CDR1 PRHDT, CDR2 FYEKMQ (reference sequence). The CDR3 consists of 14 residues. The CDR3 nucleotides read TGTGCCAGCACCCAGGGTGAGATGAACACTGAAGCTTTCTTT. This codes for CASTQGEMNTEAFF.

The V call is TRBV7-2, the J call TRBJ2-1, with 14 bases identical to TRBD2. Germline V CDR1 and CDR2: SGHTA, FQGNSA. After removal of 5 bases from V and 9 bases from J, the junction contained 6 bases not matched to a gene. The CDR3 totals 15 residues. For the CDR3, the DNA is TGTGCCAGCAGCCGGATTGGGACTAGCGGGGGTGAGCAGTTCTTC. Its translation: CASSRIGTSGGEQFF.

CDR3 amino acids: CASSLGQGATEAFF. For the CDR3, the DNA is TGCGCCAGCAGCTTGGGACAGGGGGCCACTGAAGCTTTCTTT. The J gene is TRBJ1-1, the V gene TRBV5-1; TRBD1 matches 10 bases. The length of the CDR3 is 14 residues. The germline gives CDR1 SGHRS, CDR2 YFSETQ. Trimming removed 0 bases from V and 4 bases from J; junction bases left unmatched: 0.

Only a few counts were recorded for this clone. This rearrangement joins TRBV15 to TRBJ2-5; 12 nucleotides align to TRBD1. The CDR3 is 15 residues long. Germline trimming cut 5 bases from V and 5 bases from J; bases unmatched to any gene: 6. The germline V gene has CDR1 LNHNV and CDR2 YYDKDF (reference sequence). The CDR3 is CATSLPGQGAETQYF. The CDR3, as DNA: TGTGCCACCAGCCTTCCGGGACAGGGGGCCGAGACCCAGTACTTC.

The chain employs TRBV11-2 and TRBJ1-2; 7 bases agree with TRBD1. V dropped 1 base and J dropped 4; count of bases not matched to a gene: 6. The CDR3 sequence is 15 residues long. Germline V CDR1 and CDR2: SGHAT, FQNNGV. Written as DNA, the CDR3 is TGTGCCAGCAGCTTAGGAGGAACAGGGGTCTATGGCTACACCTTC. Its translation is CASSLGGTGVYGYTF. The entire variable domain, with the rest obtained from reference TRBV11-2 and TRBJ1-2, is as follows: EAGVAQSPRYKIIEKRQSVAFWCNPISGHATLYWYQQILGQGPKLLIQFQNNGVVDDSQLPKDRFSAERLKGVDSTLKIQPAKLEDSAVYLCASSLGGTGVYGYTFGSGTRLTVV.

V is TRBV25-1 and J is TRBJ2-7; tentative D call: TRBD1 (6 bases). The CDR3 contains 15 residues. Per the germline V gene, CDR1 is MGHDK and CDR2 is SYGVNS. CDR3 residues: CASSAKTGISYDQYV. CDR3 nucleotides: TGTGCCAGCAGTGCCAAGACAGGTATCTCCTACGACCAGTACGTC.

This clone was seen more than once but under ten times. CDR3 in amino acids: CASSIDVTGGWSNQPQHF. The DNA of the CDR3 is TGTGCCAGTAGTATAGATGTGACAGGGGGGTGGAGCAATCAGCCCCAGCATTTT. This sequence joins TRBV19 and TRBJ1-5; 9 bases fit TRBD1. The CDR3 covers 18 residues. V shed 0 bases and J 1 base; nucleotides not matched to a gene: 7. Looked up from germline, CDR1 is LNHDA and CDR2 is SQIVND (reference sequence). Full variable domain (outside the CDR3, taken from reference TRBV19 and TRBJ1-5): DGGITQSPKYLFRKEGQNVTLSCEQNLNHDAMYWYRQDPGQGLRLIYYSQIVNDFQKGDIAEGYSVSREKKESFPLTVTSAQKNPTAFYLCASSIDVTGGWSNQPQHFGDGTRLSIL.

This chain connects TRBV7-2 to TRBJ2-2; 10 bases are a match to TRBD1. V lost 5 bases, J lost 1 base, and 7 bases stayed unmatched. The CDR3 has 17 amino acids. Germline values: CDR1 SGHTA, CDR2 FQGNSA. The CDR3 DNA is TGTGCCAGCAGCCCTACCGGACAGGGGGTGAACACCGGGGAGCTGTTTTTT. Translating gives CASSPTGQGVNTGELFF. Variable domain in full (rest from reference TRBV7-2 and TRBJ2-2): GAGVSQSPSNKVTEKGKDVELRCDPISGHTALYWYRQSLGQGLEFLIYFQGNSAPDKSGLPSDRFSAERTGGSVSTLTIQRTQQEDSAVYLCASSPTGQGVNTGELFFGEGSRLTVL.

This clone was counted a few times. The chain is built from TRBV19 and TRBJ1-4; D is perhaps TRBD1 (5 bases). Trimming removed 7 bases at V and 2 bases at J, with 14 bases between. From germline, CDR1 is LNHDA and CDR2 SQIVND (reference sequence). The CDR3 is made up of 15 amino acids. CDR3 sequence reads: CASTGRTSTNEKLFF. The CDR3 DNA reads as TGTGCCAGTACCGGTCGGACATCTACTAATGAAAAACTGTTTTTT.

This clone was recorded a few times. The chain uses TRBV5-1 and TRBJ1-1; no definite D call. With 1 base removed from V and 6 bases from J, the gap between germline ends came to 10 bases. The CDR3 is 13 amino acids. The germline gives CDR1 SGHRS, CDR2 YFSETQ. The CDR3 DNA reads as TGCGCCAGCAGCTTGTGGGCAGACGCTGAAGCTTTCTTT. Its translation: CASSLWADAEAFF.